This TCR beta chain was recovered during a study of diagnostic markers for celiac disease (dated by TCRdb to 2018 to 2020). No count is recorded, though its frequency marks this clonotype as medium-sized (0.01 to 0.1%). Its antigen is not yet known. CDR1 and CDR2 are read off the germline V gene (reference sequence) as DFQATT and SNEGSKA. The CDR3 starts with the cysteine, ends with the phenylalanine, and has 14 residues. No nucleotide data were recorded. The sequencing machine was an Illumina MiSeq. TCRdb reprocessed the raw reads; every CDR3 protein sequence is a single record, and DNA is not supplied. Per the sample table, the count is over a thousand distinct CDR3 sequences. In total, the top ten clones hold about 16% of the sample.

The sample was either unsorted cells or a sorted T cell fraction (not recorded which). This clonotype was obtained from a human donor. The rearranged chain carries TRBV20-1 and TRBJ2-5; TCRdb selects TRBD1, and the lack of DNA leaves this call unchecked. The CDR3: CSAPGGLPGETQYF.